Listed below are T cell receptor beta chains from one sample, sequenced in a study of T cells in localized non-small cell lung cancer. Assay: immunoSEQ multiplex PCR; the TCRdb copy retains only in-frame clones and omits some. This sample carries over 20,000 clones, more than 75% of them seen once, and the ten largest clones take 5.8%. This material consisted of peripheral blood, taken before any cancer treatment. All receptors derive from a male donor at least 60 years old with stage II squamous cell lung carcinoma. Each CDR3 is given with its conserved first and last residue. The D gene is left open where the match is weak. The size entry is marked missing in some rows and otherwise reads once, few, many or a size class.

d_gene: .
j_gene: TRBJ2-2
v_gene: TRBV28
abundance: .
CDR3nt: TGTGCCAGCAGTTTAACGCCAGGCGGAAAAACCGGGGAGCTGTTTTTT
CDR3aa: CASSLTPGGKTGELFF

d_gene: TRBD1
j_gene: TRBJ2-4
v_gene: TRBV7-9
abundance: .
CDR3nt: TGTGCCAGCAGGCCGGGACAGGGGCCAAACATTCAGTACTTC
CDR3aa: CASRPGQGPNIQYF

d_gene: TRBD2
j_gene: TRBJ2-5
v_gene: TRBV7-8
abundance: .
CDR3nt: TGTGCCAGCAGCCCCACTAGCGGGGGGGCCCTGGAGACCCAGTACTTC
CDR3aa: CASSPTSGGALETQYF

d_gene: TRBD1
j_gene: TRBJ2-5
v_gene: TRBV5-4
abundance: few
CDR3nt: TGTGCCAGCACCGAAGACAGGGGTCAAGAGACCCAGTACTTC
CDR3aa: CASTEDRGQETQYF

d_gene: .
j_gene: TRBJ2-5
v_gene: TRBV18
abundance: .
CDR3nt: TGTGCCAGCTCATCCAATTCCGAAGAGACCCAGTACTTC
CDR3aa: CASSSNSEETQYF

d_gene: .
j_gene: TRBJ2-7
v_gene: TRBV5-5
abundance: .
CDR3nt: TGTGCCAGCAGCCCAAAGGGGGGCCTCTCCTACGAGCAGTACTTC
CDR3aa: CASSPKGGLSYEQYF

d_gene: .
j_gene: TRBJ1-4
v_gene: TRBV15
abundance: .
CDR3nt: TGTGCCACCAGCCCTGCCGGGACCCCAAATGAAAAACTGTTTTTT
CDR3aa: CATSPAGTPNEKLFF

d_gene: TRBD1
j_gene: TRBJ2-7
v_gene: TRBV5-6
abundance: .
CDR3nt: TGTGCCAGCGAAATGCGGGACAGGGTCGGGGACGAGCAGTACTTC
CDR3aa: CASEMRDRVGDEQYF

d_gene: .
j_gene: TRBJ2-1
v_gene: TRBV15
abundance: .
CDR3nt: TGTGCCACCAGCAGAGATCGGCATGGGGGTGAGCAGTTCTTC
CDR3aa: CATSRDRHGGEQFF

d_gene: .
j_gene: TRBJ2-3
v_gene: TRBV11-2
abundance: .
CDR3nt: TGTGCCAGCAGCTTCTCACGAACTAGGAAGGCAGATACGCAGTATTTT
CDR3aa: CASSFSRTRKADTQYF

d_gene: TRBD1
j_gene: TRBJ1-1
v_gene: TRBV6-5
abundance: .
CDR3nt: TGTGCCAGCAGACGGACAGGAATGAACACTGAAGCTTTCTTT
CDR3aa: CASRRTGMNTEAFF

d_gene: .
j_gene: TRBJ2-1
v_gene: TRBV2
abundance: .
CDR3nt: TGTGCCAGCAGTGAAGCGCTTCGGAAAGCTGAGCAGTTCTTC
CDR3aa: CASSEALRKAEQFF

d_gene: TRBD1
j_gene: TRBJ1-1
v_gene: TRBV7-2
abundance: .
CDR3nt: TGTGCCAGCAGCTCCGGTGGAAACAGGGGGGCCTCCCGGCAAGCTTTCTTT
CDR3aa: CASSSGGNRGASRQAFF

d_gene: .
j_gene: TRBJ1-2
v_gene: TRBV7-6
abundance: .
CDR3nt: TGTGCCAGCAGCTTAGGGGTGAACTATGGCTACACCTTC
CDR3aa: CASSLGVNYGYTF

d_gene: TRBD1
j_gene: TRBJ1-1
v_gene: TRBV6-1
abundance: .
CDR3nt: TGTGCCAGCGGGGACAGGGAAACAGCTTTCTTT
CDR3aa: CASGDRETAFF

d_gene: .
j_gene: TRBJ2-2
v_gene: TRBV4-2
abundance: .
CDR3nt: TGTGCCAGCAGCCAAGATCGGTTGCGGGGGAACACCGGGGAGCTGTTTTTT
CDR3aa: CASSQDRLRGNTGELFF

d_gene: TRBD1
j_gene: TRBJ2-7
v_gene: TRBV2
abundance: .
CDR3nt: TGTGCCACCGCCCCGGGACAGAGTTACGAGCAGTACTTC
CDR3aa: CATAPGQSYEQYF

d_gene: .
j_gene: TRBJ2-1
v_gene: TRBV9
abundance: .
CDR3nt: TGTGCCAGCAGCTTATCGACCTCAAATGAGCAGTTCTTC
CDR3aa: CASSLSTSNEQFF

d_gene: TRBD2
j_gene: TRBJ2-1
v_gene: TRBV7-3
abundance: .
CDR3nt: TGTGCCAGCAGCTCCGGGACTAGCCCCACGGAGCAGTTCTTC
CDR3aa: CASSSGTSPTEQFF

d_gene: .
j_gene: TRBJ2-2
v_gene: TRBV11-2
abundance: .
CDR3nt: TGTGCCAGCAGCTGGGGACAGAACACCGGGGAGCTGTTTTTT
CDR3aa: CASSWGQNTGELFF

d_gene: .
j_gene: TRBJ2-2
v_gene: TRBV2
abundance: .
CDR3nt: TGTGCCAGCAGTCTCCAGTACACCGGGGAGCTGTTTTTT
CDR3aa: CASSLQYTGELFF

d_gene: .
j_gene: TRBJ1-1
v_gene: TRBV4-3
abundance: .
CDR3nt: TGCGCCAGCAGCCCGGGACGGAAGAACACTGAAGCTTTCTTT
CDR3aa: CASSPGRKNTEAFF

d_gene: TRBD1
j_gene: TRBJ1-1
v_gene: TRBV7-8
abundance: .
CDR3nt: TGTGCCAGCAGCTCCCGGGTGGACAGGCCCAACACTGAAGCTTTCTTT
CDR3aa: CASSSRVDRPNTEAFF

d_gene: .
j_gene: TRBJ1-5
v_gene: TRBV18
abundance: few
CDR3nt: TGTGCCAGCTCACCCTGGGGGGGCAATCAGCCCCAGCATTTT
CDR3aa: CASSPWGGNQPQHF

d_gene: TRBD1
j_gene: TRBJ2-7
v_gene: TRBV9
abundance: .
CDR3nt: TGTGCCAGCAGCGATGGACAGGGCTACGAGCAGTACTTC
CDR3aa: CASSDGQGYEQYF

d_gene: .
j_gene: TRBJ2-2
v_gene: TRBV11-2
abundance: .
CDR3nt: TGTGCCAGCACCGCGTCGATACCAACAGGGACCGGAGGCGGGGAGCTGTTTTTT
CDR3aa: CASTASIPTGTGGGELFF

d_gene: TRBD1
j_gene: TRBJ2-2
v_gene: TRBV5-1
abundance: .
CDR3nt: TGCGCCAGCAGCTTGGGTCGGGACAGGTACTTTGTCGGGGAGCTGTTTTTT
CDR3aa: CASSLGRDRYFVGELFF

d_gene: .
j_gene: TRBJ1-5
v_gene: TRBV28
abundance: .
CDR3nt: TGTGCCAGCACCACCCCGGCAGGGAAAAGCAATCAGCCCCAGCATTTT
CDR3aa: CASTTPAGKSNQPQHF

d_gene: TRBD1
j_gene: TRBJ2-7
v_gene: TRBV5-6
abundance: .
CDR3nt: TGTGCCAGCAGCTCGACAGGGTCCCCAGCCTCGGACGAGCAGTACTTC
CDR3aa: CASSSTGSPASDEQYF

d_gene: .
j_gene: TRBJ2-7
v_gene: TRBV5-1
abundance: .
CDR3nt: TGCGCCAGCAGCTTGCCGGGCTACGAGCAGTACTTC
CDR3aa: CASSLPGYEQYF

d_gene: .
j_gene: TRBJ2-3
v_gene: TRBV7-2
abundance: .
CDR3nt: TGTGCCAGCCAAGTGGCGGGTAGCACAGATACGCAGTATTTT
CDR3aa: CASQVAGSTDTQYF

d_gene: TRBD1
j_gene: TRBJ1-5
v_gene: TRBV5-1
abundance: once
CDR3nt: TGCGCCAGCAGCCCGACAGGGGTTAGCAATCAGCCCCAGCATTTT
CDR3aa: CASSPTGVSNQPQHF

d_gene: .
j_gene: TRBJ2-7
v_gene: TRBV9
abundance: .
CDR3nt: TGTGCCAGCAGCGTAGGAGGTCTAGCTACAGACGAGCAGTACTTC
CDR3aa: CASSVGGLATDEQYF

d_gene: .
j_gene: TRBJ2-3
v_gene: TRBV28
abundance: .
CDR3nt: TGTGCCAGCAGTTTCCCAGGGAGCTCCACAGATACGCAGTATTTT
CDR3aa: CASSFPGSSTDTQYF

d_gene: TRBD1
j_gene: TRBJ2-7
v_gene: TRBV7-9
abundance: few
CDR3nt: TGTGCCAGCAGCCGTCCCGGGACAGGGAAGGAGCAGTACTTC
CDR3aa: CASSRPGTGKEQYF

d_gene: .
j_gene: TRBJ2-3
v_gene: TRBV7-3
abundance: .
CDR3nt: TGTGCCAGCAGCCCGGGACGGGACTCCTACGAGGCTACGCAGTATTTT
CDR3aa: CASSPGRDSYEATQYF

d_gene: TRBD1
j_gene: TRBJ1-6
v_gene: TRBV7-8
abundance: once
CDR3nt: TGTGCCAGCAGTTCTCAAAGGGGGACAGGGAGCTCACCCCTCCACTTT
CDR3aa: CASSSQRGTGSSPLHF

d_gene: TRBD1
j_gene: TRBJ1-5
v_gene: TRBV6-5
abundance: .
CDR3nt: TGTGCCAGCAGTAAGACAGGGGGGCATCAGCCCCAGCATTTT
CDR3aa: CASSKTGGHQPQHF

d_gene: .
j_gene: TRBJ2-2
v_gene: TRBV6-1
abundance: .
CDR3nt: TGTGCCACCCATCGGACGGGTACCGGGGAGCTGTTTTTT
CDR3aa: CATHRTGTGELFF

d_gene: .
j_gene: TRBJ1-1
v_gene: TRBV19
abundance: .
CDR3nt: TGTGCCAGCACCCTCCAGGGGCCCACTGAAGCTTTCTTT
CDR3aa: CASTLQGPTEAFF

d_gene: .
j_gene: TRBJ2-2
v_gene: TRBV11-2
abundance: .
CDR3nt: TGTGCCAGCAGCTTAGAACGGACCGGGGAGCTGTTTTTT
CDR3aa: CASSLERTGELFF

d_gene: .
j_gene: TRBJ1-4
v_gene: TRBV6-1
abundance: .
CDR3nt: TGTGCCAGCAGTACTGTTCTAGGTGAAAAACTGTTTTTT
CDR3aa: CASSTVLGEKLFF

d_gene: TRBD1
j_gene: TRBJ1-2
v_gene: TRBV19
abundance: .
CDR3nt: TGTGCCAGTAGTACCGAGGACAGGGTAACGAAAGGCTACACCTTC
CDR3aa: CASSTEDRVTKGYTF

d_gene: TRBD1
j_gene: TRBJ1-5
v_gene: TRBV7-8
abundance: .
CDR3nt: TGTGCCAGCAGCTTAGCTCCCGGACAGGGCGGTAGCAATCAGCCCCAGCATTTT
CDR3aa: CASSLAPGQGGSNQPQHF

d_gene: .
j_gene: TRBJ2-7
v_gene: TRBV29-1
abundance: .
CDR3nt: TGCAGCGTTGGAGACTCAGGGGTGTACGAGCAGTACTTC
CDR3aa: CSVGDSGVYEQYF

d_gene: TRBD2
j_gene: TRBJ2-1
v_gene: TRBV9
abundance: .
CDR3nt: TGTGCCAGCAGCGTCTCCTTAGCGGGAAGCTCCTACAATGAGCAGTTCTTC
CDR3aa: CASSVSLAGSSYNEQFF

d_gene: .
j_gene: TRBJ2-1
v_gene: TRBV9
abundance: .
CDR3nt: TGTGCCAGCAGCGGAGGAGAAAACAGGGAACATGAGCAGTTCTTC
CDR3aa: CASSGGENREHEQFF

d_gene: .
j_gene: TRBJ1-2
v_gene: TRBV18
abundance: few
CDR3nt: TGTGCCAGCTCCACCGGAGGGACTGGGGGGTATGGCTACACCTTC
CDR3aa: CASSTGGTGGYGYTF

d_gene: .
j_gene: TRBJ1-6
v_gene: TRBV19
abundance: few
CDR3nt: TGTGCCAGTAGTATAACCTCCTATAATTCACCCCTCCACTTT
CDR3aa: CASSITSYNSPLHF

d_gene: .
j_gene: TRBJ2-3
v_gene: TRBV5-1
abundance: .
CDR3nt: TGCGCCAGCAGCATTCAGGGGCTCTCTAGCACAGATACGCAGTATTTT
CDR3aa: CASSIQGLSSTDTQYF

d_gene: .
j_gene: TRBJ2-2
v_gene: TRBV6-6
abundance: .
CDR3nt: TGTGCCACCAGGGGTTTGCGGAACACCGGGGAGCTGTTTTTT
CDR3aa: CATRGLRNTGELFF

d_gene: .
j_gene: TRBJ2-1
v_gene: TRBV5-1
abundance: .
CDR3nt: TGCGCCAGCAGCTTGGCCTTCGGGGCAGCCCAGTTGGGTGAGCAGTTCTTC
CDR3aa: CASSLAFGAAQLGEQFF

d_gene: TRBD1
j_gene: TRBJ2-5
v_gene: TRBV7-9
abundance: .
CDR3nt: TGTGCCAGCAGCCTAGGGGGCCGGGAGACCCAGTACTTC
CDR3aa: CASSLGGRETQYF

d_gene: TRBD1
j_gene: TRBJ1-5
v_gene: TRBV5-6
abundance: .
CDR3nt: TGTGCCAGCAGCGAAAGGGGACAGGGAACGGATCAGCCCCAGCATTTT
CDR3aa: CASSERGQGTDQPQHF

d_gene: .
j_gene: TRBJ2-1
v_gene: TRBV9
abundance: .
CDR3nt: TGTGCCAGCAGCGTAGGGGTAGGGGTCGATGAGCAGTTCTTC
CDR3aa: CASSVGVGVDEQFF

d_gene: TRBD2
j_gene: TRBJ2-7
v_gene: TRBV5-4
abundance: .
CDR3nt: TGTGCCAGCAGCTCAACCGGGACTAGCGGGAGAAACGAGCAGTACTTC
CDR3aa: CASSSTGTSGRNEQYF

d_gene: .
j_gene: TRBJ2-5
v_gene: TRBV30
abundance: .
CDR3nt: TGTGCCTGGACTCACGGGACCCTCCAAGAGACCCAGTACTTC
CDR3aa: CAWTHGTLQETQYF

d_gene: .
j_gene: TRBJ2-7
v_gene: TRBV7-8
abundance: .
CDR3nt: TGTGCCAGCAGCTTTAGGCAGGGCTCCTCCTACGAGCAGTACTTC
CDR3aa: CASSFRQGSSYEQYF

d_gene: TRBD1
j_gene: TRBJ2-5
v_gene: TRBV5-1
abundance: .
CDR3nt: TGCGCCAGCAGCCTCATTGGGACAGAGGAAGAGACCCAGTACTTC
CDR3aa: CASSLIGTEEETQYF